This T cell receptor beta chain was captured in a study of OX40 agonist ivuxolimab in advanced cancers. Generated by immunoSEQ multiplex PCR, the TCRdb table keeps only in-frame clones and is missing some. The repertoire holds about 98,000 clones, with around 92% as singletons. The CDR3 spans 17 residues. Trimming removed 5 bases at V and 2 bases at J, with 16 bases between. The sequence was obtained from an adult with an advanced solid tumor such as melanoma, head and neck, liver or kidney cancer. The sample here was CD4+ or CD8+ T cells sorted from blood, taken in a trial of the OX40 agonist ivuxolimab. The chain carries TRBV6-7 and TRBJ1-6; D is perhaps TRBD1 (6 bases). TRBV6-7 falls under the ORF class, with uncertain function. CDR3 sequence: CASSNRTGFTYNSPLHF. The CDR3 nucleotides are TGTGCCAGCAGTAATCGAACAGGGTTCACCTATAATTCACCCCTCCACTTT.